This TCR beta chain was captured in a study of shared clonotypes between healthy human individuals. Findings and limits, study-wide: Among donors, sharing of clonotypes was expected to be affected by sequencing depth. Naive subsets usually exceeded memory subsets in estimated richness.

Adults of Caucasian background living in Nashville, Tennessee made up all donors. Profiled with immunoSEQ multiplex PCR; TCRdb holds only in-frame clones, not every one. The data hold some 2,000,000 clones, with more than 90% observed a single time. About this clone: What it binds is unknown.

V was cut by 1 base and J by 0 bases, with 10 bases left in between. CDR1 SGHNT and CDR2 YENEEA come from the germline V gene. The CDR3 runs to 16 residues. The sequenced sample consisted of naive CD4+ T cells sorted from blood. Subset reported: CD45RA+ positively selected. This receptor was identified in a young man in good health. The V gene is TRBV11-3, the J gene TRBJ2-1; unclear D gene. CDR3 in amino acids: CASSLGGGDSYNEQFF. CDR3 DNA: TGTGCCAGCAGCTTAGGTGGCGGAGACTCCTACAATGAGCAGTTCTTC.